The 24 T cell receptor beta chains presented below share a single source sample, sequenced in a study of tumor-infiltrating lymphocytes in localized non-small cell lung cancer. The table came from immunoSEQ multiplex PCR; TCRdb's copy has only in-frame clones and leaves some out. This table has about 12,000 clones, 79% appearing once. Sequences were obtained from lung tumor tissue. These receptors originate from a human donor with non-small cell lung cancer.

The chain links TRBV10-3 to TRBJ1-1, with D possibly matching TRBD1 (5 bases). Trimming pared 3 bases from V and 5 bases from J, leaving 13 bases between. CDR3 size: 14 residues. Germline V gene lookup returns CDR1 ENHRY and CDR2 SYGVKD. The CDR3 loop is CAISEIGDGTEAFF. The CDR3 bases are TGTGCCATCAGTGAAATAGGGGACGGAACTGAAGCTTTCTTT.

V is TRBV11-3 and J is TRBJ2-3; 10 nucleotides align to TRBD1. CDR1 SGHNT and CDR2 YENEEA come from the germline V gene. The V segment lost 5 bases and the J segment 3 bases; nucleotides outside the gene matches: 2. The CDR3 length is 14 residues. The CDR3 bases are TGTGCCAGCAGCGCGGACAGGGGGACAGATACGCAGTATTTT. It codes for CASSADRGTDTQYF.

The chain uses TRBV4-3 and TRBJ2-1; maybe TRBD2 (5 bases). The CDR3 loop spans 15 amino acids. V was trimmed by 4 bases and J by 8 bases, leaving 18 bases between them. Germline V gene sequence: CDR1 LGHNA, CDR2 YSLEER. The CDR3 DNA sequence: TGCGCCAGCAGCCTCAGACCACTAGATGGCGATGAGCAGTTCTTC. It translates to CASSLRPLDGDEQFF.

CDR3 nucleotide sequence: TGTGCCAGCAGCGACCCCGGGGGTCTCCGCTCCTACGAGCAGTACTTC. Translating it yields CASSDPGGLRSYEQYF. J is TRBJ2-7 and V is TRBV28, with D tentatively TRBD2 (6 bases). The CDR3 extends over 16 amino acids. CDR1 MDHEN and CDR2 SYDVKM come from the germline V gene. Deletions cut 6 bases from V and 0 bases from J, with 18 bases between. Filled out from reference TRBV28 and TRBJ2-7, the complete variable domain reads DVKVTQSSRYLVKRTGEKVFLECVQDMDHENMFWYRQDPGLGLRLIYFSYDVKMKEKGDIPEGYSVSREKKERFSLILESASTNQTSMYLCASSDPGGLRSYEQYFGPGTRLTVT.

This clone was observed a handful of times. The CDR3 protein is CASSPLPGQGTLGNTIYF. The CDR3 DNA is TGTGCCAGCTCACCACTTCCCGGGCAGGGAACGCTCGGAAACACCATATATTTT. The chain is built from TRBV18 and TRBJ1-3; TRBD1 is a possible D gene (5 bases). Germline CDR1 is KGHSH and CDR2 is LQKENI. V lost 1 base, J lost 4 bases, and 20 bases lay in between. The CDR3 contains 18 residues.

The chain joins TRBV9 to TRBJ1-6, with 9 bases fitting TRBD1. The length of the CDR3 is 14 residues. Germline trimming cut 0 bases from V and 10 bases from J; bases unmatched to any gene: 2. Germline CDR1 is SGDLS and CDR2 is YYNGEE. The CDR3 is CASSVGTGDSPLHF. CDR3 sequence (DNA): TGTGCCAGCAGCGTAGGGACAGGGGACTCACCCCTCCACTTT.

Concerning this clone itself: Sequence at one end of the junction differs from germline and may be a read error. The gene calls are TRBV6-1 and TRBJ1-1; 9 bases map to TRBD1. The CDR3 is 16 amino acids. Germline V CDR1 and CDR2: MNHNS, SASEGT. CDR3 nucleotides: TGTGCCATCAGTGGAGAAAGGACAGGGGTGGGGACTGAAGCTTTCTTT. Translated: CAISGERTGVGTEAFF.

This clone was counted only a few times. The rearrangement joins TRBV30 to TRBJ1-2; D is undetermined. Germline CDR1 and CDR2: GTSNPN and SVGIG (reference sequence). Trimming removed 0 bases at V and 4 bases at J, with 12 bases between. The CDR3 extends over 14 amino acids. The CDR3 loop reads CAWSVKKIIYGYTF. The DNA of the CDR3 is TGTGCCTGGAGTGTCAAAAAGATTATCTATGGCTACACCTTC.

The CDR3 nucleotides are TGTGCCAGCAGTTCCCGTTTGGACAGGGGGGGATCCTACAATGAGCAGTTCTTC. This encodes CASSSRLDRGGSYNEQFF. The chain uses TRBV27 and TRBJ2-1; TRBD1 aligns across 10 bases. Trimming removed 4 bases from V and 1 base from J; junction bases left unmatched: 10. CDR1 is MNHEY, CDR2 SMNVEV, per germline (reference sequence). The CDR3 covers 18 residues.

The V call is TRBV5-5, the J call TRBJ1-3; the D is unclear. The CDR3 extends over 15 amino acids. Germline lookup yields CDR1 SGHKS and CDR2 YYEKEE (reference sequence). V lost 4 bases and J lost 4, with 15 bases in between. As DNA, the CDR3 is TGTGCCAGCAGCCACCCAGGAGGGCGAGGAAACACCATATATTTT. Encoded protein: CASSHPGGRGNTIYF.

The genes are TRBV7-9 and TRBJ1-5, with a possible D match to TRBD1 (5 bases). The V gene's germline CDR1 is SEHNR and CDR2 FQNEAQ (reference sequence). The CDR3 is made up of 14 amino acids. Trimming pared 8 bases from V and 7 bases from J, leaving 18 bases between. The CDR3 is CASSPTGQGQPQHF. CDR3 bases: TGTGCCAGCTCCCCCACGGGGCAAGGGCAGCCCCAGCATTTT.

The chain links TRBV5-1 to TRBJ1-1; D unclear. V was clipped by 0 bases and J by 8 bases, with 11 bases between them. Germline-derived CDR1 and CDR2 are SGHRS and YFSETQ. CDR3 length equals 13 residues. The DNA for the CDR3 is TGCGCCAGCAGCTTGGACGGGTCGGTGGAAGCTTTCTTT. Its translation is CASSLDGSVEAFF.

The chain joins TRBV10-2 to TRBJ1-1, with a tentative D call TRBD1 (5 bases). Looked up from germline, CDR1 is WSHSY and CDR2 is SAAADI. The CDR3 runs to 11 residues. Trimming shortened V by 7 bases and J by 7 bases, and 10 bases separated the two germline ends. The CDR3 DNA reads TGCGCCAGCAACCAGGGAGTTGAAGCTTTCTTT. Translation gives CASNQGVEAFF.

J is TRBJ1-1 and V is TRBV7-9, with D perhaps matching TRBD1 (5 bases). The CDR3 is 17 amino acids. The V end lost 5 bases, the J end lost 5 bases, and 24 bases lay between the germline ends. CDR1 SEHNR and CDR2 FQNEAQ come from the germline V gene (reference sequence). CDR3 loop: CASSGGTLVTQRTEAFF. The CDR3 region has the DNA TGTGCCAGCAGCGGGGGGACCTTGGTCACTCAACGGACTGAAGCTTTCTTT.

The chain links TRBV4-3 to TRBJ1-2, with D maybe TRBD1 (5 bases). CDR3 size: 17 residues. Germline V gene sequence: CDR1 LGHNA, CDR2 YSLEER. V gave up 0 bases and J gave up 3 bases, with 17 bases separating them. CDR3 loop: CASSQDLFAGLYYGYTF. The CDR3 region has the DNA TGCGCCAGCAGCCAAGATCTATTCGCAGGGCTCTACTATGGCTACACCTTC.

The chain is built from TRBV5-1 and TRBJ1-5; D is possibly TRBD1 (5 bases). Trimming stripped 4 bases from V and 2 bases from J, with 7 bases between. The length of the CDR3 is 13 residues. Germline V lookup: CDR1 SGHRS, CDR2 YFSETQ. The CDR3 is CASSRDGNQPQHF. In DNA form, the CDR3 reads TGCGCCAGCAGCAGGGACGGCAATCAGCCCCAGCATTTT.

This sequence joins TRBV7-2 and TRBJ2-4; TRBD2 matches at 9 bases. Germline loops: CDR1 SGHTA, CDR2 FQGNSA. V trimming: 5 bases; J trimming: 4 bases; junction bases outside the gene matches: 6. The CDR3 covers 15 residues. The CDR3 is CASSLSGRSKNIQYF. For the CDR3, the DNA is TGTGCCAGCAGCCTGAGCGGGAGGTCTAAAAACATTCAGTACTTC.

This chain joins TRBV19 and TRBJ1-2, with D unclear. The V gene lost 4 bases and the J gene lost 0 bases, with 18 bases spanning the gap. Per germline, CDR1 LNHDA and CDR2 SQIVND (reference sequence). CDR3 length: 17 residues. The DNA for the CDR3 is TGTGCCAGTAGTAAAGATTACCGGGCCTCAGCTAACTATGGCTACACCTTC. The encoded protein is CASSKDYRASANYGYTF.

The CDR3 DNA reads TGTGCCAGCAGCTTAGGACAGGGCACAGATACGCAGTATTTT. Amino acid sequence: CASSLGQGTDTQYF. This chain uses TRBV7-9 with TRBJ2-3; tentatively, D is TRBD1 (6 bases). Germline V gives CDR1 SEHNR, CDR2 FQNEAQ (reference sequence). With 1 base removed from V and 1 base from J, the gap between germline ends came to 6 bases. This CDR3 is 14 amino acids long.

In its sample, this clone was seen once. The chain joins TRBV7-8 to TRBJ1-2; D is unresolved. V was pared by 5 bases and J by 8 bases, with 18 bases between. This CDR3 is 14 amino acids long. Germline V gene lookup returns CDR1 SGHVS and CDR2 FQNEAQ. CDR3 sequence: CASSRDYETAGYTF. Here the CDR3 DNA reads TGTGCCAGCAGCAGAGACTACGAAACGGCGGGCTACACCTTC.

This chain connects TRBV29-1 to TRBJ2-1, with D unclear. V was pared by 2 bases and J by 8 bases, with 10 bases between. CDR1 SQVTM and CDR2 ANQGSEA come from the germline V gene. This CDR3 has 12 amino acids. The DNA of the CDR3 is TGCAGCGTTGAACTGGGGTTGGATGAGCAGTTCTTC. Protein product: CSVELGLDEQFF.

This rearrangement joins TRBV29-1 to TRBJ1-1; D is possibly TRBD1 (5 bases). The V and J ends lost 4 bases and 4 bases respectively, with 16 bases between them. The CDR3 loop spans 14 amino acids. The germline CDR1 and CDR2 sequences are SQVTM and ANQGSEA. As DNA, the CDR3 is TGCAGCGTTGTCGCACAGGCATTTTCCACTGAAGCTTTCTTT. Its protein product is CSVVAQAFSTEAFF.

The chain couples TRBV4-2 to TRBJ2-5; D may be TRBD1 (6 bases). The CDR3 is 16 amino acids. V was shortened by 0 bases and J by 2 bases, with 13 bases between the two germline ends. Germline CDR1 LGHNA, CDR2 YNFKEQ. As DNA, the CDR3 is TGTGCCAGCAGCCAAGACTTCTACAGGGCACAAGAGACCCAGTACTTC. It translates to CASSQDFYRAQETQYF.

The rearrangement uses TRBV7-8 and TRBJ1-1; TRBD1 matches at 7 bases. The CDR3 has 15 residues. Trimming cost V 5 bases and J 4 bases; bases outside gene matches: 10. The germline gives CDR1 SGHVS, CDR2 FQNEAQ. CDR3 in amino acids: CASSPWTGQFTEAFF. CDR3 coding DNA: TGTGCCAGCAGCCCATGGACAGGTCAATTCACTGAAGCTTTCTTT.